This is a list of T cell receptor beta chains from one sample in a study of blood T cell repertoires in COVID-19. Assay: immunoSEQ multiplex PCR; the TCRdb copy retains only in-frame clones and omits some. The data show nearly 30,000 clones, about nine tenths seen once. Material for sequencing was peripheral blood. The receptors were gathered from a human donor in a cohort sampled during active COVID-19. Both conserved end residues are part of each CDR3. The order of the fields is CDR3 protein, V gene, J gene.

CDR3 protein: CASSQAGTSGGLNTGELFF
V gene: TRBV3-1/TRBV3-2
J gene: TRBJ2-2

CDR3 protein: CAISDGGAFNQPQHF
V gene: TRBV10-3
J gene: TRBJ1-5

CDR3 protein: CASSPTAGGPGAYGELFF
V gene: TRBV4-2
J gene: TRBJ2-2

CDR3 protein: CASSTLGQGHSYEQYF
V gene: TRBV4-1
J gene: TRBJ2-7

CDR3 protein: CASSQDLGTTGVGETQYF
V gene: TRBV3-1/TRBV3-2
J gene: TRBJ2-5

CDR3 protein: CASSLTGSGANVLTF
V gene: TRBV7-8
J gene: TRBJ2-6

CDR3 protein: CASSLQGAGELFF
V gene: TRBV27
J gene: TRBJ2-2

CDR3 protein: CASRGQGHGYTF
V gene: TRBV2
J gene: TRBJ1-2

CDR3 protein: CAISPFSLGSGGEQFF
V gene: TRBV10-3
J gene: TRBJ2-1

CDR3 protein: CASSFGGDGYTF
V gene: TRBV28
J gene: TRBJ1-2

CDR3 protein: CASSTRRDRGQPQHF
V gene: TRBV28
J gene: TRBJ1-5

CDR3 protein: CASSQWAGGYTF
V gene: TRBV14
J gene: TRBJ1-2

CDR3 protein: CASRGQLNEKLFF
V gene: TRBV5-6
J gene: TRBJ1-4

CDR3 protein: CASSPRGERGGRSEQFF
V gene: TRBV13
J gene: TRBJ2-1

CDR3 protein: CASSYQGQQNTEAFF
V gene: TRBV6-5
J gene: TRBJ1-1

CDR3 protein: CASSLRASGATVGETQYF
V gene: TRBV11-2
J gene: TRBJ2-5

CDR3 protein: CASSPRRDGEAFF
V gene: TRBV7-2
J gene: TRBJ1-1

CDR3 protein: CASSIDSDLGNTEAFF
V gene: TRBV27
J gene: TRBJ1-1

CDR3 protein: CASSPDRFGETQYF
V gene: TRBV6-2/TRBV6-3
J gene: TRBJ2-5

CDR3 protein: CASSTGQVGSTGELFF
V gene: TRBV5-1
J gene: TRBJ2-2

CDR3 protein: CASSIQGPWTEAFF
V gene: TRBV7-2
J gene: TRBJ1-1

CDR3 protein: CASSLPPGRGESSYNEQFF
V gene: TRBV5-4
J gene: TRBJ2-1

CDR3 protein: CASSQGQEGEQFF
V gene: TRBV4-1
J gene: TRBJ2-1

CDR3 protein: CASSRMGLAGAGTQYF
V gene: TRBV7-9
J gene: TRBJ2-5

CDR3 protein: CASSYLDTFTDTQYF
V gene: TRBV6-5
J gene: TRBJ2-3

CDR3 protein: CATSRGDRGPLRSTEAFF
V gene: TRBV15
J gene: TRBJ1-1

CDR3 protein: CASSNGLNNQPQHF
V gene: TRBV2
J gene: TRBJ1-5

CDR3 protein: CASSFLRTGTQETQYF
V gene: TRBV6-2/TRBV6-3
J gene: TRBJ2-5

CDR3 protein: CASSLSKRVSGELFF
V gene: TRBV27
J gene: TRBJ2-2

CDR3 protein: CASSASRTSSYNSPLHF
V gene: TRBV9
J gene: TRBJ1-6

CDR3 protein: CASSVGAQGAEETQYF
V gene: TRBV9
J gene: TRBJ2-5

CDR3 protein: CAWSDSYGNTIYF
V gene: TRBV30
J gene: TRBJ1-3

CDR3 protein: CASSLRQSLAGGTYEQYF
V gene: TRBV3-1/TRBV3-2
J gene: TRBJ2-7

CDR3 protein: CASLPGGGSFAEAFF
V gene: TRBV19
J gene: TRBJ1-1

CDR3 protein: CASSLLGGSQYF
V gene: TRBV19
J gene: TRBJ2-5

CDR3 protein: CASSVAGTPGGEQYF
V gene: TRBV9
J gene: TRBJ2-7

CDR3 protein: CASSPGQVTYEQYF
V gene: TRBV19
J gene: TRBJ2-7

CDR3 protein: CASSLDRVGTEAFF
V gene: TRBV7-8
J gene: TRBJ1-1

CDR3 protein: CASSVGQGEGEQYF
V gene: TRBV9
J gene: TRBJ2-7

CDR3 protein: CASSVAGLSYNEQFF
V gene: TRBV9
J gene: TRBJ2-1

CDR3 protein: CASSELRGVMSETQYF
V gene: TRBV6-1
J gene: TRBJ2-5

CDR3 protein: CASSEEAVRTDTQYF
V gene: TRBV2
J gene: TRBJ2-3

CDR3 protein: CASSSEGTSGTYEQYF
V gene: TRBV13
J gene: TRBJ2-7

CDR3 protein: CASSLTGQIYNEQFF
V gene: TRBV7-2
J gene: TRBJ2-1